This T cell receptor (beta chain) was documented in a study of blood T cell repertoires in COVID-19. Germline V gene data show CDR1 as KGHDR and CDR2 as SFDVKD. V lost 3 bases and J lost 4; bases outside the gene matches: 6. The CDR3 sequence is 15 residues long. The method was immunoSEQ multiplex PCR; TCRdb's version includes in-frame clones alone and lacks a portion of them. Among approximately 300,000 clones listed, over 75% were seen once. V and J are TRBV24-1 and TRBJ2-7; 9 bases match TRBD1. The material sequenced was peripheral blood. The source of this sequence is a woman aged 25 to 39 with COVID-19, enrolled during active disease. CDR3 in amino acids: CATSDVGQGKYEQYF. Here the CDR3 DNA reads TGTGCCACCAGTGATGTCGGACAGGGGAAATACGAGCAGTACTTC.